This T cell receptor (beta chain) was found in a study of OX40 agonist ivuxolimab in advanced cancers. As for the study more broadly: The costimulatory receptor OX40 (CD134) was targeted by ivuxolimab, a fully human IgG2 agonistic monoclonal antibody. Patients were allowed to have had prior anti-PD-1, anti-PD-L1 or anti-CTLA-4 therapy, and less than 45% of the dose-escalation patients had previously received checkpoint inhibitors. The purpose of peripheral TCRbeta sequencing was to test whether ivuxolimab changed TCR sequence diversity and led to clonal T-cell expansion. The paper reports the monotherapy dose-escalation portion (N of about 56 patients) of the phase I ivuxolimab trial. Intravenous ivuxolimab was administered to patients every 2 weeks at six dose levels: 0.01, 0.1, 0.3, 1.5, 3 and 10 mg/kg. Partial responses occurred in three dose-escalation patients, of whom one had hepatocellular carcinoma and two had cutaneous melanoma. Of the approximately 54 dose-escalation patients, hepatocellular carcinoma was present in about 20, melanoma in around 15, renal cell carcinoma in 9 and head and neck cancer in 9. The dose-escalation cohort was about 86% male with a mean age of 60 years, ranging from roughly 23 to 80. What the authors observed across the whole study: The antigen specificity of the peripheral T cells that underwent clonal expansion was not determined. Partial responders in the 0.1-3.0 mg/kg groups had among the lowest normalized peripheral clonal expansion, especially among CD8+ T cells. After ivuxolimab, CD8+ T cells had more expanded clones than CD4+ T cells on average. Clonal expansion of both CD4+ and CD8+ blood T cells was observed from baseline to week 6 at doses 0.1 to 3.0 mg/kg. Low levels of normalized T-cell clonal expansion were also seen in some nonresponding patients.

The trial excluded patients who had a history of autoimmune disease or who were on systemic immunosuppression. Peripheral blood for TCR sequencing was collected from all dose cohorts at baseline, on cycle 4 day 1, and on cycle 7 day 1. The samples were drawn from a first-in-human, open-label, multicenter phase I dose-escalation trial of ivuxolimab. Adults with locally advanced or metastatic melanoma, renal cell, hepatocellular, or head and neck squamous cell carcinoma were enrolled in the trial. CD4+ and CD8+ T cells were sorted separately from peripheral blood before TCR sequencing. Trimming removed 5 bases from V and 4 bases from J, leaving 12 bases between the germline ends. The CDR3 runs 14 residues from the cysteine to the phenylalanine. Only the CDR3 DNA is retained, 42 bases long and in frame from the first base. The germline V gene yields SGHAT for CDR1 and FQNNGV for CDR2. Genomic DNA was extracted from sorted cells for sequencing of the TCRbeta CDR3 region. The immunoSEQ Assay was used for sequencing of TCRbeta CDR3 regions. TCRdb limited this immuneACCESS table to in-frame rearrangements with V and J called. A share of clones is missing; checked studies link under half to unresolved V genes, and the rest is unexplained. This sample comprises some 64,000 clones, approximately 83% of them detected only once. The ten largest clones add up to 0.65% to 0.85% of the sample.

With respect to this clone: It lacks a known antigen. No base-level quality is on record; no much larger clone is a single base apart.

This TCR came from an adult with an advanced solid tumor such as melanoma, head and neck, liver or kidney cancer. The source material was CD4+ or CD8+ T cells sorted from blood, sampled in a trial of the OX40 agonist ivuxolimab. The chain was built from TRBV11-2 and TRBJ1-5; no D segment can be confidently identified. The CDR3 has the sequence CASSKAGPNQPQHF. The DNA is TGTGCCAGCAGCAAGGCTGGCCCGAATCAGCCCCAGCATTTT.